Each of the 22 T cell receptor beta chains below was sequenced from the same sample in a study of blood T cell repertoires in COVID-19. Data came from immunoSEQ multiplex PCR; TCRdb stores just in-frame clones and leaves some out. The table records 200,000 or so clones, roughly 88% of them present only once. The sequenced material came from PBMCs or T cells enriched from blood (not recorded which). These receptors were obtained from a woman between 40 and 50 years old with acute COVID-19.

The V gene is TRBV7-9, the J gene TRBJ1-2; TRBD1 matches 7 bases. This CDR3 is built from 14 residues. Germline lookup yields CDR1 SEHNR and CDR2 FQNEAQ (reference sequence). Trimming removed 1 base from V and 2 bases from J; junction bases left unmatched: 1. CDR3 sequence reads: CASSLDRGNYGYTF. The DNA for the CDR3 is TGTGCCAGCAGCTTAGACAGGGGAAACTATGGCTACACCTTC. Drawing the rest from reference TRBV7-9 and TRBJ1-2, the complete variable domain is DTGVSQNPRHKITKRGQNVTFRCDPISEHNRLYWYRQTLGQGPEFLTYFQNEAQLEKSRLLSDRFSAERPKGSFSTLEIQRTEQGDSAMYLCASSLDRGNYGYTFGSGTRLTVV.

The chain is built from TRBV11-2 and TRBJ1-2, with a tentative D call TRBD1 (5 bases). The V end lost 6 bases, the J end lost 2 bases, and 10 bases lay between the germline ends. Germline lookup yields CDR1 SGHAT and CDR2 FQNNGV. This CDR3 has 13 amino acids. The chain's CDR3 is CASSTTGNYGYTF. CDR3 DNA: TGTGCCAGCAGTACTACAGGAAACTATGGCTACACCTTC.

This clone showed up just a few times. J is TRBJ1-5 and V is TRBV2; no clear D gene. Trimming left V 4 bases short and J 0 bases short, with 10 bases between. The CDR3 runs to 15 residues. In germline, CDR1 is SNHLY, CDR2 FYNNEI. CDR3 loop: CASSAEGFSNQPQHF. The CDR3 coding sequence is TGTGCCAGCAGTGCGGAGGGCTTTAGCAATCAGCCCCAGCATTTT.

The chain is built from TRBV10-1 and TRBJ2-3; no definite D call. CDR3 length: 13 amino acids. In germline, CDR1 is WNHNN, CDR2 SYGVQD (reference sequence). Trimming shortened V by 3 bases and J by 4 bases, and 8 bases separated the two germline ends. CDR3 in DNA: TGCGCCAGCAGTGAAGCCGCCTCAGATACGCAGTATTTT. As protein: CASSEAASDTQYF.

CDR3 residues: CASSLQGQKNTEAFF. For the CDR3, the DNA is TGCGCCAGCAGCTTACAGGGACAGAAGAACACTGAAGCTTTCTTT. This chain links TRBV5-1 with TRBJ1-1; the match to TRBD1 covers 7 bases. CDR1 is SGHRS and CDR2 is YFSETQ in the germline V gene. The CDR3 contains 15 residues. V was pared by 2 bases and J by 1 base, with 5 bases of the junction left unmatched.

V and J are TRBV5-4 and TRBJ1-1; the D is unclear. The germline gives CDR1 SGHNT, CDR2 YYREEE (reference sequence). V was pared by 0 bases and J by 4 bases, with 13 bases between. CDR3 length equals 15 residues. DNA for the CDR3: TGTGCCAGCAGCTTGGATGGAGGCCCAAGCACTGAAGCTTTCTTT. This sequence encodes CASSLDGGPSTEAFF.

The chain recombines TRBV29-1 with TRBJ1-4; no definite D call. The CDR3 contains 13 residues. CDR1 SQVTM and CDR2 ANQGSEA come from the germline V gene. V shed 6 bases and J shed 0 bases, with 8 bases lying between them. CDR3 DNA: TGCAGCGTGCAGGAGGCAACTAATGAAAAACTGTTTTTT. Its translation: CSVQEATNEKLFF.

The chain carries TRBV15 and TRBJ1-5; maybe TRBD1 (5 bases). CDR1 and CDR2 from the germline V gene are LNHNV and YYDKDF (reference sequence). The CDR3 runs 15 residues. The V and J ends lost 5 bases and 5 bases respectively, with 16 bases between them. CDR3 residues: CATSGGGGDHQPQHF. The DNA of the CDR3 is TGTGCCACCAGCGGCGGTGGAGGGGATCATCAGCCCCAGCATTTT.

This clone was counted once. V gene TRBV25-1 combines with J gene TRBJ1-1; TRBD1 might be the D (5 bases). CDR1 and CDR2 (germline): MGHDK, SYGVNS. CDR3 length: 13 amino acids. V shed 8 bases and J shed 0 bases, with 10 bases lying between them. The chain's CDR3 is CASCRAMNTEAFF. CDR3 nucleotide sequence: TGTGCCAGCTGCAGGGCTATGAACACTGAAGCTTTCTTT.

This sequence joins TRBV29-1 and TRBJ2-1; 8 positions match TRBD1. Germline-derived CDR1 and CDR2 are SQVTM and ANQGSEA. V shed 2 bases, J shed 8 bases, and the junction held 5 bases outside the gene matches. The length of the CDR3 is 13 residues. Here the CDR3 DNA reads TGCAGCGTTGAACAGGGGGCTGCGGATGAGCAGTTCTTC. Protein sequence: CSVEQGAADEQFF.

This chain links TRBV9 with TRBJ2-1, with 8 bases aligning to TRBD2. Germline CDR1 and CDR2: SGDLS and YYNGEE. The CDR3 extends over 16 amino acids. V lost 4 bases to trimming and J lost 9 bases; unmatched junction nucleotides: 15. Written as DNA, the CDR3 is TGTGCCAGCAGCTCACGCCAGCGGGGGAACAATCGTGAGCAGTTCTTC. As protein: CASSSRQRGNNREQFF.

This clone was found a few times. This chain connects TRBV10-1 to TRBJ1-5, with D possibly matching TRBD1 (5 bases). Germline lookup yields CDR1 WNHNN and CDR2 SYGVQD (reference sequence). With 4 bases removed from V and 5 bases from J, the gap between germline ends came to 6 bases. The CDR3 extends over 12 amino acids. The CDR3 loop reads CASSAGDQPQHF. The CDR3, as DNA: TGCGCCAGCAGTGCGGGGGATCAGCCCCAGCATTTT.

This chain links TRBV5-1 with TRBJ2-2, with 8 bases that match TRBD2. Per the germline V gene, CDR1 is SGHRS and CDR2 is YFSETQ. V gave up 3 bases and J gave up 6 bases; unmatched junction bases: 13. There are 17 residues in the CDR3. The CDR3 DNA sequence: TGCGCCAGCAGCTCCTACCCGGCGACTAGCGTTTCCGGGGAGCTGTTTTTT. Protein product: CASSSYPATSVSGELFF.

The CDR3: CASSKRQIHPWYV. The CDR3 DNA follows: TGTGCCAGTAGTAAAAGACAGATCCATCCTTGGTACGTC. V gene TRBV19 combines with J gene TRBJ2-7; possibly TRBD1 for D (5 bases). The CDR3 loop spans 13 amino acids. The V end was cut by 4 bases, the J end by 12 bases, with 19 bases between. Looked up from germline, CDR1 is LNHDA and CDR2 is SQIVND (reference sequence).

The gene calls are TRBV18 and TRBJ1-4; 8 bases map to TRBD1. The V and J ends lost 3 bases and 8 bases, in that order; junction bases with no gene match: 5. Germline lookup yields CDR1 KGHSH and CDR2 LQKENI. This CDR3 is built from 14 residues. The CDR3 is CASSPVTGGEKLFF. The CDR3, as DNA: TGTGCCAGCTCACCCGTAACAGGGGGGGAAAAACTGTTTTTT.

The chain recombines TRBV5-1 with TRBJ2-2, with 7 bases matching TRBD2. V dropped 2 bases and J dropped 1; count of bases not matched to a gene: 5. This CDR3 has 16 amino acids. Germline CDR1 and CDR2: SGHRS and YFSETQ. In DNA, the CDR3 is TGCGCCAGCAGCTTACCAGAGCGGGGGAACACCGGGGAGCTGTTTTTT. Translated, it gives CASSLPERGNTGELFF. Full variable domain (remainder filled in from reference TRBV5-1 and TRBJ2-2): KAGVTQTPRYLIKTRGQQVTLSCSPISGHRSVSWYQQTPGQGLQFLFEYFSETQRNKGNFPGRFSGRQFSNSRSEMNVSTLELGDSALYLCASSLPERGNTGELFFGEGSRLTVL.

The chain is built from TRBV20-1 and TRBJ1-1; tentative D call: TRBD1 (5 bases). The CDR3 contains 14 residues. Germline CDR1 is DFQATT and CDR2 is SNEGSKA (reference sequence). Trimming cost V 3 bases and J 0 bases, with 11 bases left between them. DNA of the CDR3: TGCAGTGCTAGTGGCGGGGCCCTGAACACTGAAGCTTTCTTT. Translating it yields CSASGGALNTEAFF.

V is TRBV18 and J is TRBJ2-1; D is ambiguous. This CDR3 is 15 amino acids long. Germline-derived CDR1 and CDR2 are KGHSH and LQKENI. With 3 bases removed from V and 5 bases from J, the gap between germline ends came to 14 bases. CDR3 sequence: CASSPPVALHNEQFF. DNA for the CDR3: TGTGCCAGCTCACCGCCTGTAGCTCTACACAATGAGCAGTTCTTC. Variable domain in full (rest from reference TRBV18 and TRBJ2-1): NAGVMQNPRHLVRRRGQEARLRCSPMKGHSHVYWYRQLPEEGLKFMVYLQKENIIDESGMPKERFSAEFPKEGPSILRIQQVVRGDSAAYFCASSPPVALHNEQFFGPGTRLTVL.

This clone has only a few counts. The chain is built from TRBV6-5 and TRBJ1-2; TRBD1 might be the D (6 bases). Trimming cost V 6 bases and J 4 bases, with 9 bases left between them. Germline CDR1 and CDR2: MNHEY and SVGAGI. The CDR3 is 12 residues long. CDR3 nucleotides: TGTGCCAGCAGGGACAGCCCCTATGGCTACACCTTC. Protein product: CASRDSPYGYTF.

This clone was counted between two and nine times. The chain has TRBV7-8 and TRBJ2-5; 8 nucleotides align to TRBD1. Per the germline V gene, CDR1 is SGHVS and CDR2 is FQNEAQ. Germline trimming cut 2 bases from V and 5 bases from J; bases unmatched to any gene: 7. CDR3 length: 15 amino acids. DNA of the CDR3: TGTGCCAGCAGCTTACTAGCAGGGGGCATTGAGACCCAGTACTTC. Translated: CASSLLAGGIETQYF.

CDR3 in DNA: TGTGCCAGCAGTTGGAACGGAGATGGCTACACCTTC. This gives the protein CASSWNGDGYTF. This chain links TRBV6-2 or TRBV6-3 with TRBJ1-2, with D unclear. This CDR3 region has 12 residues. In germline, CDR1 is MNHEY, CDR2 SVGEGT. V was shortened by 4 bases and J by 6 bases, with 9 bases between the two germline ends.

This clone has only a few counts. The gene calls are TRBV2 and TRBJ2-7; TRBD1 agrees at 11 bases. Germline CDR1 is SNHLY and CDR2 is FYNNEI. V lost 7 bases to trimming and J lost 3 bases; unmatched junction nucleotides: 11. The CDR3 contains 16 residues. The CDR3 coding sequence is TGTGCCAGCACAGGGACAGGGGGTACCTCCAGCTACGAGCAGTACGTC. Translating it yields CASTGTGGTSSYEQYV.